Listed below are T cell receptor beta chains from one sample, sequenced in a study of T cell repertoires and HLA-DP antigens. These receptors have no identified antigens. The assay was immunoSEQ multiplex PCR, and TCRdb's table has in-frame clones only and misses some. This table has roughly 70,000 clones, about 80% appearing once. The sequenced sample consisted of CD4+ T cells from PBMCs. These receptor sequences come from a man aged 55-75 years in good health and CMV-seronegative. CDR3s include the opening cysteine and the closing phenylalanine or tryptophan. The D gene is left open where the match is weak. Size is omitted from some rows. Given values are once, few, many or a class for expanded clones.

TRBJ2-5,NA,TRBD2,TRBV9,CASSGAGGFQETQYF,TGTGCCAGCAGCGGAGCGGGAGGGTTCCAAGAGACCCAGTACTTC
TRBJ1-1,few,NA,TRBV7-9,CASSWTEAFF,TGTGCCAGCAGCTGGACTGAAGCTTTCTTT
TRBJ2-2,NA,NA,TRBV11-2,CASSLVGSTSGELFF,TGTGCCAGCAGCTTAGTCGGGTCAACAAGCGGGGAGCTGTTTTTT
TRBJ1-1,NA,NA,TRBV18,CASSPGENTEAFF,TGTGCCAGCTCACCAGGGGAGAATACTGAAGCTTTCTTT
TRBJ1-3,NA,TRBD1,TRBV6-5,CAVLRQGVGNTIYF,TGTGCTGTCCTGAGACAGGGTGTCGGAAACACCATATATTTT
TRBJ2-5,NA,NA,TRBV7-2,CASSTTAGGAGQETQYF,TGTGCCAGCAGTACTACTGCAGGGGGGGCAGGACAAGAGACCCAGTACTTC
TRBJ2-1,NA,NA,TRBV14,CASSQSSRSYNEQFF,TGTGCCAGCAGCCAATCTAGCCGCTCCTACAATGAGCAGTTCTTC
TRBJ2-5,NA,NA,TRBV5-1,CASSFRGTETQYF,TGCGCCAGCAGCTTCCGGGGGACGGAGACCCAGTACTTC
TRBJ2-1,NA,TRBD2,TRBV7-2,CASTKLAGVSEQFF,TGTGCCAGCACCAAACTAGCGGGTGTCAGTGAGCAGTTCTTC
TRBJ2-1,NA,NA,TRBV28,CASKPGLRDEQFF,TGTGCCAGCAAACCCGGCCTAAGGGATGAGCAGTTCTTC
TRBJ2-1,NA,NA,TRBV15,CATSRDWAVQFF,TGTGCCACCAGCAGAGATTGGGCCGTTCAGTTCTTC
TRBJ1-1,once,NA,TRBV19,CASSPRGLPEAFF,TGTGCCAGTAGTCCTCGGGGGCTCCCTGAAGCTTTCTTT
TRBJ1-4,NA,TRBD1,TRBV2,CASSYNTGGASEKLFF,TGTGCCAGCAGTTATAACACAGGGGGCGCAAGTGAAAAACTGTTTTTT
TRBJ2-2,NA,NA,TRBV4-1,CASSLQGTGELFF,TGCGCCAGCAGCCTCCAGGGCACCGGGGAGCTGTTTTTT
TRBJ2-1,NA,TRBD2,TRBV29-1,CSVGEREHDFDEQFF,TGCAGCGTTGGGGAGCGGGAGCATGACTTCGATGAGCAGTTCTTC
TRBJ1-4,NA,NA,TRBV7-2,CASSPYGGFTNEKLFF,TGTGCCAGCAGCCCCTATGGGGGGTTTACTAATGAAAAACTGTTTTTT
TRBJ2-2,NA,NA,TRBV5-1,CASSIGQWGDGELFF,TGCGCCAGCAGCATCGGACAGTGGGGGGACGGGGAGCTGTTTTTT
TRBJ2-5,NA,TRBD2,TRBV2,CASSARTSLGAETQYF,TGTGCCAGCAGTGCTAGGACTAGCCTCGGAGCAGAGACCCAGTACTTC
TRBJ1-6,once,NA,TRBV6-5,CASSFTFANSPLHF,TGTGCCAGCAGTTTCACGTTTGCCAATTCACCCCTCCACTTT
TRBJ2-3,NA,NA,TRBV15,CATSPLDASGTDTQYF,TGTGCCACCAGCCCCCTCGACGCTAGTGGCACAGATACGCAGTATTTT
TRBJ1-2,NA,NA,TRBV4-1,CASSQIMGEGLYGYTF,TGCGCCAGCAGCCAGATAATGGGGGAGGGTTTATATGGCTACACCTTC
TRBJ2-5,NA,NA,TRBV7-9,CASSRFQAEETQYF,TGTGCCAGCAGCCGATTCCAGGCGGAAGAGACCCAGTACTTC
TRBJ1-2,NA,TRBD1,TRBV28,CAIWGGQGASGYTF,TGTGCCATTTGGGGGGGACAGGGGGCCAGTGGCTACACCTTC
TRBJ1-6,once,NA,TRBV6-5,CASSYDRGAKVSPLHF,TGTGCCAGCAGTTACGATCGGGGGGCGAAAGTCTCACCCCTCCACTTT
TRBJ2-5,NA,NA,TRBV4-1,CASSQEGVPQETQYF,TGCGCCAGCAGCCAAGAGGGGGTGCCCCAAGAGACCCAGTACTTC
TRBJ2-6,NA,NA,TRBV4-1,CASSQAVTEFSGANVLTF,TGCGCCAGCAGCCAAGCGGTGACAGAGTTTTCTGGGGCCAACGTCCTGACTTTC
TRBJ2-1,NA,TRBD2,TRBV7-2,CASSRRAGASNEQFF,TGTGCCAGCAGCCGAAGAGCGGGAGCATCCAATGAGCAGTTCTTC
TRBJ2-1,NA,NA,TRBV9,CASSGGGFNEQFF,TGTGCCAGCAGCGGGGGTGGATTCAATGAGCAGTTCTTC
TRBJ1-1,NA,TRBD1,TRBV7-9,CASSSGQGTEAFF,TGTGCCAGCAGCTCAGGACAGGGGACTGAAGCTTTCTTT
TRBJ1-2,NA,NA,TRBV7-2,CASSEDGRGFYGYTF,TGTGCCAGCAGCGAAGATGGCAGGGGCTTTTATGGCTACACCTTC
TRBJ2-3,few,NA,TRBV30,CAWRLPLPDTQYF,TGTGCCTGGAGGCTCCCACTGCCAGATACGCAGTATTTT
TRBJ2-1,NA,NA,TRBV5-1,CASSLADVPYNEQFF,TGCGCCAGCAGCTTGGCGGACGTTCCTTACAATGAGCAGTTCTTC
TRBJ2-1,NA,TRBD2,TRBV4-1,CASSQESGRAHNEQFF,TGCGCCAGCAGCCAAGAATCCGGGAGGGCCCACAATGAGCAGTTCTTC
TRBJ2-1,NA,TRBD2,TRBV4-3,CASSQGLGTSTVYEQFF,TGCGCCAGCAGCCAAGGGCTTGGGACTAGCACGGTCTATGAGCAGTTCTTC
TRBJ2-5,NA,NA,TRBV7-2,CASSLAGLAETQYF,TGTGCCAGCAGCTTAGCGGGGCTGGCTGAGACCCAGTACTTC
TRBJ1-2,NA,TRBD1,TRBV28,CASGRVGTGTLGYTF,TGTGCCAGCGGAAGGGTGGGGACAGGGACTCTTGGCTACACCTTC
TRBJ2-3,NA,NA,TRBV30,CAWRGGVNTDTQYF,TGTGCCTGGAGAGGGGGGGTTAACACAGATACGCAGTATTTT
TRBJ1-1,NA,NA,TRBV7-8,CASSFGVMTEAFF,TGTGCCAGCAGCTTCGGGGTGATGACTGAAGCTTTCTTT
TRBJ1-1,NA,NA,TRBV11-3,CASSLDGGGTTEAFF,TGTGCCAGCAGCTTAGATGGGGGGGGTACCACTGAAGCTTTCTTT
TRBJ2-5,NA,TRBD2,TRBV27,CASGRASGLQETQYF,TGTGCCAGCGGCCGGGCTAGCGGACTCCAAGAGACCCAGTACTTC
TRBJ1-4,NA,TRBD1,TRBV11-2,CASSSRTGGVEKLFF,TGTGCCAGCAGCTCCCGGACAGGGGGCGTTGAAAAACTGTTTTTT
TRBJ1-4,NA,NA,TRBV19,CASSIGLATEKLFF,TGTGCCAGTAGTATAGGTCTGGCTACGGAAAAACTGTTTTTT
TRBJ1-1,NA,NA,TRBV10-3,CASLVHLNTEAFF,TGTGCCAGTTTAGTTCACCTGAACACTGAAGCTTTCTTT
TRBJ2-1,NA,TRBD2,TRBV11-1,CASSRTGTSGIHEQFF,TGTGCCAGCAGCCGCACCGGGACTAGCGGAATCCATGAGCAGTTCTTC
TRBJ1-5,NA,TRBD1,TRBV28,CASSPPGQEYQPQHF,TGTGCCAGCAGTCCGCCGGGACAGGAGTATCAGCCCCAGCATTTT
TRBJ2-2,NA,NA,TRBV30,CALMHSRLNTGELFF,TGTGCCTTGATGCATTCGAGACTGAACACCGGGGAGCTGTTTTTT
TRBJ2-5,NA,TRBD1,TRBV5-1,CASSLGRGQETQYF,TGCGCCAGCAGCTTGGGCAGGGGGCAGGAGACCCAGTACTTC
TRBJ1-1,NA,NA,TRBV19,CASSIDRLRATEAFF,TGTGCCAGTAGTATAGATCGGCTCAGGGCCACTGAAGCTTTCTTT
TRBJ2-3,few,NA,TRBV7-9,CASSLWGADTQYF,TGTGCCAGCAGCCTGTGGGGGGCAGATACGCAGTATTTT
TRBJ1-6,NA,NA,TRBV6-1,CASSYREGPLHF,TGTGCCAGCAGTTATCGGGAAGGGCCCCTCCACTTT
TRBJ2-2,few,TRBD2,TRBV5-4,CASSLTSGVTGELFF,TGTGCCAGCAGCTTGACTAGCGGGGTCACCGGGGAGCTGTTTTTT
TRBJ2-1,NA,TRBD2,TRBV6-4,CASSTKGLAYYNEQFF,TGTGCCAGCAGTACTAAGGGACTAGCGTACTACAATGAGCAGTTCTTC